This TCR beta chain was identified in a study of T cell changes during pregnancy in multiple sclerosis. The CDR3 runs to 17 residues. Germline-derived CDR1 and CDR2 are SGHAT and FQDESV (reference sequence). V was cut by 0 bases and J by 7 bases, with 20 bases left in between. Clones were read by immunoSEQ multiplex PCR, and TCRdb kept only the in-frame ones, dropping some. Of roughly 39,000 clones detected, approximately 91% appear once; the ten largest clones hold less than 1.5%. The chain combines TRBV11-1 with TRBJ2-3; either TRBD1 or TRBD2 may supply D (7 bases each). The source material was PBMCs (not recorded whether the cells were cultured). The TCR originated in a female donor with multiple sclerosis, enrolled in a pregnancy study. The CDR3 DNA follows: TGTGCCAGCAGCTTAGCACCCCGGCAGGGGGGGAGTTATACGCAGTATTTT. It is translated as CASSLAPRQGGSYTQYF.